This TCR beta chain emerged from a study of T-cell reconstitution after alpha-beta-depleted transplantation in children. This clonotype turned up a few times. Unique molecular identifiers were incorporated into the prepared TCRbeta library. Each CDR3 protein is one row after TCRdb ran MiXCR on the PCR reads. This sample has some 300,000 distinct CDR3 sequences, with 10% found just once. The length of the CDR3 is 13 residues. V shed 6 bases, J shed 5 bases, and the junction held 4 bases outside the gene matches. The rearrangement links TRBV12-3 or TRBV12-4 to TRBJ2-5; 9 bases are shared with TRBD1. The sequence was obtained from a human donor who donated a stem cell graft to a child with acute lymphoblastic leukemia. The source material was PBMCs from the stem cell graft donor, sampled from the stem cell graft. DNA for the CDR3: TGTGCCAGCAGGGGACAGGGCGGGGAGACCCAGTACTTC. This encodes CASRGQGGETQYF.